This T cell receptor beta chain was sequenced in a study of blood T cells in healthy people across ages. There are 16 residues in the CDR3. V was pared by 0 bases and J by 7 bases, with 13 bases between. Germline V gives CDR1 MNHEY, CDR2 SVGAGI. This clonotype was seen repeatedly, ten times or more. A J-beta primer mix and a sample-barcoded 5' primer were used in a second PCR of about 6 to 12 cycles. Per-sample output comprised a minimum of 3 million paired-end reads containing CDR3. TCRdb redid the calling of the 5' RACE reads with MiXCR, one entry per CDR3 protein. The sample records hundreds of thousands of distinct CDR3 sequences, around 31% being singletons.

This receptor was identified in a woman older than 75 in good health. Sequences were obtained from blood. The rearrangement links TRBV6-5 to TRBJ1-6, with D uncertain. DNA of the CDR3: TGTGCCAGCAGTTACTCTTCTAACCAGCGAAATTCACCCCTCCACTTT. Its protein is CASSYSSNQRNSPLHF.